This is a list of T cell receptor beta chains from one sample in a study of blood T cell repertoires in COVID-19. TCRdb's copy holds only in-frame clones and misses some; the assay was immunoSEQ multiplex PCR. The data show over 200,000 clones, approximately 82% seen once. Material for sequencing was peripheral blood. The receptor source for this set is a woman between 35 and 50 years old with acute or convalescent COVID-19. Both conserved end residues are part of each CDR3. D genes are given only for firm matches. The size entry is marked missing in some rows and otherwise reads once, few, many or a size class.

J | D | size | V | CDR3 | DNA
TRBJ2-1 | . | . | TRBV6-6 | CASTPTSSYNEQFF | TGTGCCAGCACGCCTACGAGCTCCTACAATGAGCAGTTCTTC
TRBJ1-1 | TRBD1 | . | TRBV5-1 | CASSLGQGAMNTEAFF | TGCGCCAGCAGTCTTGGACAGGGGGCAATGAACACTGAAGCTTTCTTT
TRBJ2-7 | . | . | TRBV29-1 | CSVEDLRGGEQYF | TGCAGCGTTGAAGATTTGAGAGGAGGGGAGCAGTACTTC
TRBJ2-5 | . | . | TRBV12-3/TRBV12-4 | CATTGRGETQYF | TGTGCCACTACAGGGAGAGGAGAGACCCAGTACTTC
TRBJ2-1 | TRBD1 | . | TRBV19 | CARPPEDRGGDEQFF | TGTGCCAGGCCCCCTGAGGACAGGGGGGGTGATGAGCAGTTCTTC
TRBJ1-1 | . | . | TRBV6-4 | CASRPGWGGNTEAFF | TGTGCCAGCAGACCCGGTTGGGGGGGCAACACTGAAGCTTTCTTT
TRBJ1-6 | . | once | TRBV5-1 | CASSLRAGSGSPLHF | TGCGCCAGCAGCTTGAGGGCAGGGTCTGGCTCACCCCTCCACTTT
TRBJ2-7 | TRBD2 | . | TRBV4-1 | CASSQAGLAGVGEQYF | TGCGCCAGCAGCCAAGCGGGACTAGCGGGAGTGGGTGAGCAGTACTTC
TRBJ1-6 | . | . | TRBV7-3 | CASSAGGSYNSPLHF | TGTGCCAGCAGCGCGGGGGGGTCCTATAATTCACCCCTCCACTTT
TRBJ2-3 | TRBD2 | few | TRBV10-3 | CATSGTSGGTDTQYF | TGTGCCACTTCGGGAACTAGCGGGGGCACAGATACGCAGTATTTT
TRBJ1-2 | . | few | TRBV29-1 | CSVEQQPYYGYTF | TGCAGCGTTGAACAACAGCCCTACTATGGCTACACCTTC
TRBJ2-2 | . | few | TRBV5-6 | CASSLRSGVNTGELFF | TGTGCCAGCAGCTTGAGGAGCGGAGTGAACACCGGGGAGCTGTTTTTT
TRBJ2-2 | TRBD2 | once | TRBV6-6 | CASSVTSGGIGGELFF | TGTGCCAGCAGTGTTACTAGCGGGGGGATCGGCGGGGAGCTGTTTTTT
TRBJ2-7 | TRBD1 | . | TRBV2 | CATSTGAYEQYF | TGTGCCACCTCGACAGGGGCCTACGAGCAGTACTTC
TRBJ2-1 | TRBD2 | . | TRBV7-8 | CASSFGLAYNEQFF | TGTGCCAGCAGCTTCGGACTAGCCTACAATGAGCAGTTCTTC
TRBJ1-2 | TRBD1 | . | TRBV7-2 | CASSPGTEARGYTF | TGTGCCAGCAGCCCCGGGACAGAAGCTCGAGGCTACACCTTC
TRBJ1-3 | . | . | TRBV14 | CASSPSSNTIYF | TGTGCCAGCAGCCCTTCGAGCAACACCATATATTTT
TRBJ2-1 | TRBD2 | few | TRBV6-2/TRBV6-3 | CASSFQLAGRDNEQFF | TGTGCCAGCAGTTTCCAACTAGCGGGAAGGGACAATGAGCAGTTCTTC
TRBJ2-4 | . | . | TRBV10-3 | CAISESGTGKNIQYF | TGTGCCATCAGTGAGTCGGGTACGGGGAAAAACATTCAGTACTTC
TRBJ1-2 | . | . | TRBV6-5 | CASRPRGWPYGYTF | TGTGCCAGCCGCCCCCGGGGGTGGCCCTATGGCTACACCTTC
TRBJ2-3 | TRBD2 | . | TRBV19 | CASSPVGLAGQDTQYF | TGTGCCAGTAGTCCAGTCGGACTAGCGGGACAGGATACGCAGTATTTT
TRBJ1-6 | TRBD1 | . | TRBV18 | CASSLDRGSSPLHF | TGTGCCAGCTCACTCGACAGGGGTTCCTCACCCCTCCACTTT
TRBJ2-5 | . | . | TRBV10-1 | CASSETTSRMTQYF | TGCGCCAGCAGTGAGACTACTAGTAGAATGACCCAGTACTTC
TRBJ2-3 | . | . | TRBV9 | CASSPRGDPTDTQYF | TGTGCCAGCAGCCCCAGGGGGGATCCCACAGATACGCAGTATTTT
TRBJ1-4 | TRBD1 | . | TRBV12-5 | CASGLGIGTGGRNEKLFF | TGTGCTAGTGGTTTGGGTATCGGGACAGGGGGCCGTAATGAAAAACTGTTTTTT
TRBJ2-1 | TRBD2 | . | TRBV5-4 | CASSSGLADYNEQFF | TGTGCCAGCAGCTCGGGACTAGCGGACTACAATGAGCAGTTCTTC
TRBJ1-2 | . | . | TRBV19 | CASSPRQEASPLYGYTF | TGTGCCAGTAGTCCACGACAGGAGGCTTCTCCCCTCTATGGCTACACCTTC
TRBJ1-1 | . | . | TRBV7-6 | CASSLAEATEAFF | TGTGCCAGCAGCTTAGCGGAGGCCACTGAAGCTTTCTTT
TRBJ1-1 | . | . | TRBV6-6 | CASSYSNSEAFF | TGTGCCAGCAGTTACTCAAACAGTGAAGCTTTCTTT
TRBJ2-2 | TRBD2 | . | TRBV18 | CASSPGTSGSWTGELFF | TGTGCCAGCTCGCCCGGGACTAGCGGGAGTTGGACCGGGGAGCTGTTTTTT
TRBJ2-3 | TRBD2 | . | TRBV7-3 | CASSQAGVTDTQYF | TGTGCCAGCAGTCAAGCGGGGGTTACAGATACGCAGTATTTT
TRBJ1-4 | . | . | TRBV4-2 | CASSQVLQGIEKLFF | TGTGCCAGCAGCCAAGTTTTGCAGGGGATTGAAAAACTGTTTTTT
TRBJ2-7 | . | . | TRBV10-1 | CASSRVGGEQYF | TGCGCCAGCAGCCGGGTGGGGGGAGAGCAGTACTTC
TRBJ2-3 | . | . | TRBV19 | CASSTSGVSTDTQYF | TGTGCCAGTAGTACCTCGGGAGTTTCGACAGATACGCAGTATTTT
TRBJ2-3 | . | . | TRBV6-2/TRBV6-3 | CASSYFAGTTDTQYF | TGTGCCAGCAGTTACTTCGCGGGAACCACAGATACGCAGTATTTT
TRBJ2-3 | TRBD1 | . | TRBV6-5 | CASSSRTGRADTQYF | TGTGCCAGCAGTTCAAGGACAGGGCGCGCAGATACGCAGTATTTT
TRBJ2-3 | . | . | TRBV5-1 | CASSEPQNTQYF | TGCGCCAGCAGCGAGCCCCAAAATACGCAGTATTTT
TRBJ1-1 | TRBD1 | . | TRBV4-3 | CASSKRDRGNTEAFF | TGCGCCAGCAGCAAAAGGGACAGGGGGAACACTGAAGCTTTCTTT
TRBJ2-7 | . | . | TRBV11-1 | CASSPARTYEQYF | TGTGCCAGCAGCCCCGCGAGGACCTACGAGCAGTACTTC
TRBJ1-1 | . | once | TRBV7-2 | CASSPQTGNTEAFF | TGTGCCAGCAGCCCTCAGACAGGGAACACTGAAGCTTTCTTT
TRBJ2-4 | . | few | TRBV2 | CASSERDFKNIQYF | TGTGCCAGCAGTGAAAGGGACTTCAAAAACATTCAGTACTTC
TRBJ1-2 | TRBD1 | once | TRBV2 | CASRHKWQGAEGYTF | TGTGCCAGCAGACACAAATGGCAGGGGGCGGAAGGCTACACCTTC
TRBJ1-6 | . | . | TRBV6-4 | CASRCNCMSYNSPLHF | TGTGCCAGCAGATGTAACTGCATGTCCTATAATTCACCCCTCCACTTT
TRBJ1-4 | . | . | TRBV27 | CASSTLGGPNEKLFF | TGTGCCAGCAGTACCCTGGGAGGGCCTAATGAAAAACTGTTTTTT
TRBJ1-1 | . | . | TRBV11-2 | CASSLGAVRGDTEAFF | TGTGCCAGCAGCTTAGGGGCGGTACGGGGGGATACTGAAGCTTTCTTT
TRBJ2-3 | TRBD1 | . | TRBV30 | CAWSMRGLTTDTQYF | TGTGCCTGGAGTATGAGGGGGCTCACCACAGATACGCAGTATTTT
TRBJ1-2 | . | . | TRBV2 | CASNSQGLYGYTF | TGTGCCAGCAACTCACAGGGCCTCTATGGCTACACCTTC
TRBJ1-1 | TRBD1 | . | TRBV9 | CASSVRDRDHTEAFF | TGTGCCAGCAGCGTCCGGGACAGGGATCACACTGAAGCTTTCTTT
TRBJ2-3 | TRBD2 | . | TRBV7-9 | CASSYPSGTGTDTQYF | TGTGCCAGCAGCTATCCTAGCGGAACGGGCACAGATACGCAGTATTTT
TRBJ2-1 | . | . | TRBV10-2 | CASSESVTMVGGGQADNEQFF | TGCGCCAGCAGTGAGTCCGTAACCATGGTTGGGGGAGGCCAAGCAGACAATGAGCAGTTCTTC
TRBJ1-5 | TRBD1 | . | TRBV7-8 | CASSKDRVQPQHF | TGTGCCAGCAGCAAGGACAGGGTTCAGCCCCAGCATTTT
TRBJ2-1 | . | . | TRBV30 | CAWSESQGYNEQFF | TGTGCCTGGAGTGAGTCCCAGGGTTACAATGAGCAGTTCTTC
TRBJ1-1 | . | . | TRBV6-5 | CASSPVNTEAFF | TGTGCCAGCAGTCCGGTGAACACTGAAGCTTTCTTT